The 5 T cell receptor beta chains below all came from one sample that was sequenced in a study of early T cells in non-severe SARS-CoV-2 infection. TCRdb re-analysed the 5' RACE reads in MiXCR, keeping a single row per CDR3 protein. The profile covers 30,000 to 40,000 distinct CDR3 sequences, with around 5% appearing a single time and less than 15% taken by the ten largest. What was sequenced was whole blood. These receptor sequences come from an adult who was a healthcare worker with PCR-confirmed SARS-CoV-2 infection or an uninfected control (not recorded which).

This clonotype was recorded a few times. The J gene is TRBJ2-1, the V gene TRBV29-1; 12 bases fit TRBD1. Germline V lookup: CDR1 SQVTM, CDR2 ANQGSEA. The CDR3 consists of 14 residues. J lost 5 bases, V lost 7 bases, and 6 bases had no gene match. The CDR3 region has the DNA TGCAGCGCGGGACAGGGGGCAAGGGACAATGAGCAGTTCTTC. This sequence encodes CSAGQGARDNEQFF.

This clonotype was observed a handful of times. The DNA of the CDR3 is TGCGCCAGCAGCCACCATAGGGCGCGACAGGGCCTGAGGTTATGGGACAATGAGCAGTTCTTC. As protein: CASSHHRARQGLRLWDNEQFF. The chain recombines TRBV5-1 with TRBJ2-1; 7 bases fit TRBD1. Germline V lookup: CDR1 SGHRS, CDR2 YFSETQ. Germline trimming cut 4 bases from V and 5 bases from J; bases unmatched to any gene: 27. The CDR3 runs to 21 residues.

V gene TRBV4-1 combines with J gene TRBJ2-1; either TRBD1 or TRBD2 may fit D (7 bases each). This CDR3 is built from 13 residues. V dropped 6 bases and J dropped 9 bases, with 15 bases sitting between them. In germline, CDR1 is MGHRA, CDR2 YSYEKL. The DNA of the CDR3 is TGCGCCAGCAGTCTCGCAGGGGGGGTTGAGCAGTTCTTC. Translation gives CASSLAGGVEQFF.

This clonotype has at least ten counts. V usage is TRBV5-4 and J usage is TRBJ1-6, with D unresolved. Germline values: CDR1 SGHNT, CDR2 YYREEE (reference sequence). The germline V and J ends were trimmed by 2 bases and 8 bases, with 11 bases remaining between them. The CDR3 consists of 14 residues. CDR3 sequence (DNA): TGTGCCAGCAGCTTTGGGCAACTCTATTCACCCCTCCACTTT. Its translation: CASSFGQLYSPLHF.

There are many counts of this clonotype. J is TRBJ2-7 and V is TRBV7-9; tentative D call: TRBD2 (6 bases). Trimming pared 5 bases from V and 3 bases from J, leaving 14 bases between. The CDR3 extends over 14 amino acids. Looked up from germline, CDR1 is SEHNR and CDR2 is FQNEAQ (reference sequence). The CDR3 sequence is CASSPGGSDYEQYF. DNA of the CDR3: TGTGCCAGCAGCCCTGGAGGGTCTGACTACGAGCAGTACTTC.